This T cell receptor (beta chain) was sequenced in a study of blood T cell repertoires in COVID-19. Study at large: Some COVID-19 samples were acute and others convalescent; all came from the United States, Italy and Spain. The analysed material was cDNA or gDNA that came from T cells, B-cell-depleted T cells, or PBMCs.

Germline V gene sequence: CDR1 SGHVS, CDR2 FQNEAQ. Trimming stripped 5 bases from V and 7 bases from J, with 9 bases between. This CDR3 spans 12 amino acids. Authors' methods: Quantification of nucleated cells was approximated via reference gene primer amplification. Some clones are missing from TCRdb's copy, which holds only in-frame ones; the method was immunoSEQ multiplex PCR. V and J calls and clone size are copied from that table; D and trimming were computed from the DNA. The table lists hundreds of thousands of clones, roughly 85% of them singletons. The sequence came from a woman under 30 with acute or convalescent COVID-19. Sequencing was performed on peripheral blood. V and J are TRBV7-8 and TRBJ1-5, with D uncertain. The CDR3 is CASSRAAQPQHF. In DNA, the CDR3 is TGTGCCAGCAGCCGGGCGGCCCAGCCCCAGCATTTT.